The 9 T cell receptor beta chains below all came from one sample that was sequenced in a study of blood T cell repertoires in COVID-19. Sequencing used immunoSEQ multiplex PCR; TCRdb keeps in-frame clones, though not all of them. The table includes about 69,000 clones, around 85% detected once. The sequencing sample was made of peripheral blood. These receptors were taken from a man between 35 and 55 years old with COVID-19, enrolled during active disease.

The J gene is TRBJ2-1, the V gene TRBV10-1; D possibly corresponds to TRBD1 (6 bases). Deletions cut 5 bases from V and 8 bases from J, with 13 bases between. Looked up from germline, CDR1 is WNHNN and CDR2 is SYGVQD (reference sequence). The CDR3 totals 13 residues. The CDR3 here is CASSTGTNDEQFF. CDR3 nucleotides: TGCGCCAGCAGTACCGGGACAAACGATGAGCAGTTCTTC.

Details on this clone: The sample has other DNA sequences that encode this CDR3 too. The rearrangement links TRBV5-1 to TRBJ1-2; TRBD1 aligns across 8 bases. J was trimmed by 5 bases and V by 2 bases; bases with no gene match: 2. CDR3 size: 13 residues. In germline, CDR1 is SGHRS, CDR2 YFSETQ. CDR3 nucleotides: TGCGCCAGCAGCTTACAGGGGGAGTATGGCTACACCTTC. It yields the protein CASSLQGEYGYTF.

This rearrangement joins TRBV19 to TRBJ1-5; TRBD1 matches 11 bases. J lost 3 bases, V lost 2 bases, and 6 bases had no gene match. This CDR3 region has 17 residues. Per the germline V gene, CDR1 is LNHDA and CDR2 is SQIVND (reference sequence). The CDR3: CASSIWTGGTLNQPQHF. DNA of the CDR3: TGTGCCAGTAGTATATGGACAGGGGGCACCCTCAATCAGCCCCAGCATTTT.

The genes are TRBV30 and TRBJ1-3; D call uncertain. V was trimmed by 0 bases and J by 0 bases, leaving 6 bases between them. Per the germline V gene, CDR1 is GTSNPN and CDR2 is SVGIG (reference sequence). This CDR3 comprises 14 residues. CDR3 loop: CAWSVSRSGNTIYF. The CDR3 DNA reads as TGTGCCTGGAGTGTAAGCCGCTCTGGAAACACCATATATTTT.

The V and J genes are TRBV16 and TRBJ2-5; D not resolved. The CDR3 covers 11 residues. V lost 9 bases, J lost 5 bases, and 10 bases lay in between. Looked up from germline, CDR1 is KGHSY and CDR2 is FQNENV. Here the CDR3 reads CASASRETQYF. CDR3 nucleotide sequence: TGTGCCAGTGCGTCCAGGGAGACCCAGTACTTC. The whole variable domain, remainder taken from reference TRBV16 and TRBJ2-5, is GEEVAQTPKHLVRGEGQKAKLYCAPIKGHSYVFWYQQVLKNEFKFLISFQNENVFDETGMPKERFSAKCLPNSPCSLEIQATKLEDSAVYFCASASRETQYFGPGTRLLVL.

The chain recombines TRBV27 with TRBJ2-3, with 9 nucleotides matching TRBD2. The V and J ends lost 4 bases and 2 bases, in that order; junction bases with no gene match: 7. The germline V gene has CDR1 MNHEY and CDR2 SMNVEV (reference sequence). This CDR3 comprises 16 residues. CDR3 DNA sequence: TGTGCCAGCAGTTCGCCTAGCGGGGCTGTCACAGATACGCAGTATTTT. Translated, it gives CASSSPSGAVTDTQYF.

This chain uses TRBV10-3 with TRBJ2-7, with TRBD1 matching over 9 bases. After removal of 8 bases from V and 3 bases from J, the junction contained 11 bases not matched to a gene. Germline-derived CDR1 and CDR2 are ENHRY and SYGVKD. This CDR3 region has 15 residues. In DNA form, the CDR3 reads TGTGCCATCTGCGATTCCGGGACAGGGAACTACGAGCAGTACTTC. Translated, it gives CAICDSGTGNYEQYF.

Here the CDR3 DNA reads TGTGCCAGCAGTCCAACAGGGGGCACCGGGGAGCTGTTTTTT. The encoded protein is CASSPTGGTGELFF. The genes are TRBV6-6 and TRBJ2-2; 8 nucleotides agree with TRBD1. Per the germline V gene, CDR1 is MNHNY and CDR2 is SVGAGI (reference sequence). This CDR3 is built from 14 residues. Trimming removed 5 bases from V and 4 bases from J; junction bases left unmatched: 3.

This clone was observed a few times. This chain connects TRBV4-2 to TRBJ2-2; D is undetermined. Between the trimmed V and J ends, which lost 0 bases and 7 bases, there was a span of 9 bases. The CDR3 length is 14 residues. CDR1 and CDR2 from the germline V gene are LGHNA and YNFKEQ. DNA for the CDR3: TGTGCCAGCAGCCAAGATCGGTTTGACGGGGAGCTGTTTTTT. This gives the protein CASSQDRFDGELFF.